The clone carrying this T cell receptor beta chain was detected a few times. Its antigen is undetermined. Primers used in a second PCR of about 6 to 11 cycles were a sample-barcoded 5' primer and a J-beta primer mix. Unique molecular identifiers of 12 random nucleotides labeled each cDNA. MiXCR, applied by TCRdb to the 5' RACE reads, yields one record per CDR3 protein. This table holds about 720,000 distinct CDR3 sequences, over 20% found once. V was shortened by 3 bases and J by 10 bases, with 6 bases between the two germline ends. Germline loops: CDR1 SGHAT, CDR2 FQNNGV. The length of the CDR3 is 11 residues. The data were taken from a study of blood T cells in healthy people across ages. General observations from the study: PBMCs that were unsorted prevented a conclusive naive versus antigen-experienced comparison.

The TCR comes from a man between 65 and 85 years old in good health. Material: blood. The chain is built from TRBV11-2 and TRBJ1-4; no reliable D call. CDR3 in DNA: TGTGCCAGCAGCTTTTATGGAAAACTGTTTTTT. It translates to CASSFYGKLFF.